Listed below are T cell receptor beta chains from one sample, sequenced in a study of T cell responses to AZD1222 COVID-19 vaccine. TCRdb's table, derived via immunoSEQ multiplex PCR, lists solely in-frame clones and lacks some. The table includes 130,000 or so clones, 80% to 90% detected once. Sequenced material: peripheral blood, taken on day 0 of AZD1222 vaccination. The source is an adult in good health. CDR3s include the opening cysteine and the closing phenylalanine or tryptophan. Fields, in order: V gene, J gene, clone size, D gene, CDR3 length, CDR3 protein, CDR3 DNA. A D gene is named only where the DNA matches it firmly. Only part of the rows carry a size: once, few, many, or a class if the clone is expanded.

>TRBV4-2|TRBJ1-4|.|.|16
CASSQEEGATNEKLFF
TGTGCCAGCAGCCAAGAGGAGGGGGCAACTAATGAAAAACTGTTTTTT
>TRBV28|TRBJ1-2|.|TRBD1|15
CASSIGTGNTYGYTF
TGTGCCAGCAGTATTGGGACAGGGAACACCTATGGCTACACCTTC
>TRBV4-3|TRBJ1-2|.|.|16
CASSHNGGEPFYGYTF
TGCGCCAGCAGCCACAATGGAGGGGAGCCCTTTTATGGCTACACCTTC
>TRBV4-2|TRBJ1-1|.|.|15
CASSQTPTGYTEAFF
TGTGCCAGCAGCCAAACCCCCACAGGGTACACTGAAGCTTTCTTT
>TRBV15|TRBJ1-6|.|.|17
CATSRDHPEINNSPLHF
TGTGCCACCAGCAGAGATCACCCAGAGATTAATAATTCACCCCTCCACTTT
>TRBV18|TRBJ2-1|.|.|17
CASSPAGAGELYNEQFF
TGTGCCAGCTCACCCGCTGGGGCAGGAGAGCTCTACAATGAGCAGTTCTTC
>TRBV7-2|TRBJ2-2|.|TRBD2|15
CASSILAGLAGELFF
TGTGCCAGCAGCATACTAGCGGGGTTGGCCGGGGAGCTGTTTTTT
>TRBV5-4|TRBJ2-2|.|TRBD2|15
CASSLAGGNTGELFF
TGTGCCAGCAGCTTAGCGGGGGGAAACACCGGGGAGCTGTTTTTT
>TRBV12-3/TRBV12-4|TRBJ1-1|.|.|13
CASRKSGSTEAFF
TGTGCCAGCAGGAAGTCCGGGAGCACTGAAGCTTTCTTT
>TRBV28|TRBJ1-1|.|TRBD1|13
CATISRGRDEAFF
TGTGCCACTATATCCAGGGGGCGGGATGAAGCTTTCTTT
>TRBV11-2|TRBJ1-5|.|.|13
CASNLEVDQPQHF
TGTGCCAGCAACCTGGAGGTGGACCAGCCCCAGCATTTT
>TRBV10-2|TRBJ1-1|once|TRBD1|14
CASRTGSMNTEAFF
TGCGCCAGTCGGACAGGGTCAATGAACACTGAAGCTTTCTTT
>TRBV12-5|TRBJ1-6|.|.|13
CASGLDSNSPLHF
TGTGCTAGTGGTTTGGACAGTAATTCACCCCTCCACTTT
>TRBV5-1|TRBJ2-2|.|TRBD1|14
CASSGTGDTGELFF
TGCGCCAGCTCCGGGACAGGGGACACCGGGGAGCTGTTTTTT
>TRBV7-9|TRBJ1-1|.|TRBD1|14
CASSIQGASAEAFF
TGTGCCAGCAGCATACAGGGGGCTTCGGCTGAAGCTTTCTTT
>TRBV11-2|TRBJ1-5|.|TRBD1|14
CASSPTGFNQPQHF
TGTGCCAGCAGCCCGACAGGGTTCAATCAGCCCCAGCATTTT
>TRBV5-1|TRBJ1-1|.|TRBD1|14
CASRIMTGSTEAFF
TGCGCCAGCAGGATCATGACAGGGAGCACTGAAGCTTTCTTT
>TRBV10-2|TRBJ1-1|few|.|14
CASSGSNMNTEAFF
TGCGCCAGCTCAGGGTCTAACATGAACACTGAAGCTTTCTTT
>TRBV7-9|TRBJ2-2|.|TRBD1|15
CASSAGQGIPGELFF
TGTGCCAGCAGCGCGGGACAGGGGATCCCCGGGGAGCTGTTTTTT
>TRBV27|TRBJ1-5|.|.|14
CASSLGGPNQPQHF
TGTGCCAGCAGTTTAGGAGGGCCGAATCAGCCCCAGCATTTT
>TRBV11-2|TRBJ2-7|.|.|13
CASSPRGAYEQYF
TGTGCCAGCAGCCCCCGGGGGGCTTACGAGCAGTACTTC
>TRBV4-1|TRBJ1-1|.|.|12
CASSRVNTEAFF
TGCGCCAGCAGCCGGGTGAACACTGAAGCTTTCTTT
>TRBV14|TRBJ2-7|.|.|15
CASSQGGSRIYEQYF
TGTGCCAGCAGCCAAGGAGGTTCTAGGATTTACGAGCAGTACTTC
>TRBV11-3|TRBJ1-3|.|.|15
CASSLDGSSGNTIYF
TGTGCCAGCAGCTTAGATGGGAGCTCTGGAAACACCATATATTTT
>TRBV28|TRBJ2-7|once|TRBD1|14
CASSPPDRVYEQYF
TGTGCCAGCAGCCCCCCAGACAGGGTCTACGAGCAGTACTTC
>TRBV29-1|TRBJ1-2|.|.|11
CSVRVAGGYTF
TGCAGCGTGAGGGTTGCGGGTGGCTACACCTTC
>TRBV5-1|TRBJ2-2|.|TRBD1|16
CASSLANRGLAGELFF
TGCGCCAGCAGCTTGGCGAACAGGGGGCTCGCCGGGGAGCTGTTTTTT
>TRBV6-5|TRBJ1-2|.|TRBD1|13
CASRTGGREGYTF
TGTGCCAGCAGGACAGGGGGACGGGAGGGCTACACCTTC
>TRBV6-5|TRBJ2-7|.|TRBD2|15
CASRFSMGGVWEQYF
TGTGCCAGCAGATTCTCAATGGGGGGGGTGTGGGAGCAGTACTTC
>TRBV5-1|TRBJ2-3|.|.|13
CASSLPRTDTQYF
TGCGCCAGCAGCTTGCCCAGGACAGATACGCAGTATTTT
>TRBV5-1|TRBJ1-6|.|.|15
CASSLESVNNSPLHF
TGCGCCAGCAGCTTGGAGTCGGTAAATAATTCACCCCTCCACTTT